Sequencing of this T cell receptor beta chain was carried out in a study of CD8 T cells in Susac syndrome (dated by TCRdb to the late 2010s). As for the study more broadly: Whether CD8+ T cell activation and differentiation in Susac syndrome was antigen driven was tested using repertoire sequencing. What the study reported, not specific to this receptor: The TCR sequencing and HLA analysis was acknowledged to have included a relatively small number of individuals.

High-throughput TCR beta sequencing profiled peripheral blood CD8+ and CD4+ T cells from healthy donors, Susac syndrome patients and multiple sclerosis patients. Treatment-naive patients with stable or active relapsing-remitting disease fulfilling revised McDonald criteria were used as multiple sclerosis controls. Bulk CD8+ and CD4+ T cells were purified magnetically by negative isolation, whereas CD8+ TEMRA cells were enriched by FACS. Blood was drawn into EDTA tubes, processed within 24 hours, and PBMCs were isolated by density gradient centrifugation. PBMCs intended for TCR sequencing were cryopreserved in liquid nitrogen and thawed later in a water bath at 37 degrees C. Purity of sorted or isolated CD4+, CD8+ and CD8+ TEMRA cells was at least 90%. A word on this clonotype: It lacks a known antigen. It has no much larger one-base neighbor in the sample; base qualities were not kept.

Via the germline V gene, CDR1 is SGHRS and CDR2 YFSETQ. The CDR3 spans 14 residues, from the cysteine through the phenylalanine. Only the CDR3 DNA stays, 42 bases, in frame from base 1. Trimming removed 0 bases from V and 4 bases from J, leaving 10 bases between the germline ends. RNA was extracted using the RNeasy kit, and roughly 0.5 to 1 ug of the RNA was reverse transcribed with random hexamers. TCR beta CDR3 regions were amplified with the immunoSEQ multiplex PCR assay covering 54 Vbeta and 13 Jbeta segments. PCR amplification bias was corrected by using a synthetic template baseline for primer optimization and computational correction. Per the source publication's procedure: Reads were assigned to V, D and J genes according to IMGT and analyzed in immunoSEQ Analyzer, with only productive sequences retained. To calculate clonality, Shannon entropy was normalized by log2 of the number of productive unique sequences and then subtracted from one. Public and private clones were assessed among the 100 most prevalent clones of each patient and control. Clones were defined as Susac-specific if absent from the healthy and MS cohorts, from over a thousand published viral clones and from other ImmuneACCESS disease sequences. The public sequencing data were trimmed at Q25 with fastp and processed into clonotypes with MiXCR by TCRdb, which kept only in-frame beta chains. For every CDR3 protein sequence, its rows merge into one entry that carries the most common genes and DNA. These V and J calls originate from TCRdb's pipeline instead of the authors' own analysis. In all, the sample holds 200,000 to 250,000 distinct CDR3 sequences, and roughly 96% of those were seen once. 0.095% of the sample is in the top ten clones.

The TCR originated in a human donor with multiple sclerosis. The V gene is TRBV5-1 and the J gene is TRBJ2-5, with the identity of the D gene unclear. The specimen sequenced was CD4+ T cells from PBMCs. The DNA reads as follows: TGCGCCAGCAGCTTGGCCCGCCCCGGAGAGACCCAGTACTTC. It translates as CASSLARPGETQYF.